The TCR beta chain described here comes from a study of T cell repertoires in cytomegalovirus infection. TCRdb re-called the reads with MiXCR, one entry per CDR3 protein. The table records 750,000 to 950,000 distinct CDR3 sequences, about 27% of them present only once. V lost 9 bases and J lost 0; bases outside the gene matches: 11. Germline lookup yields CDR1 KGHDR and CDR2 SFDVKD. The CDR3 has 17 residues. Of note for this clonotype: Its target is unknown.

The sequencing used cultured CD8+ T cells from PBMCs, collected from culture after CMV antigen stimulation. This TCR came from a human donor in good health (CMV status not recorded). Some clones in this sample may be carry-over from other donors' samples. The chain is built from TRBV24-1 and TRBJ2-3, with 10 bases lining up with TRBD2. The CDR3 loop is CATAAIAGGSSTDTQYF. CDR3 DNA: TGTGCCACCGCGGCGATAGCGGGGGGATCTAGCACAGATACGCAGTATTTT.